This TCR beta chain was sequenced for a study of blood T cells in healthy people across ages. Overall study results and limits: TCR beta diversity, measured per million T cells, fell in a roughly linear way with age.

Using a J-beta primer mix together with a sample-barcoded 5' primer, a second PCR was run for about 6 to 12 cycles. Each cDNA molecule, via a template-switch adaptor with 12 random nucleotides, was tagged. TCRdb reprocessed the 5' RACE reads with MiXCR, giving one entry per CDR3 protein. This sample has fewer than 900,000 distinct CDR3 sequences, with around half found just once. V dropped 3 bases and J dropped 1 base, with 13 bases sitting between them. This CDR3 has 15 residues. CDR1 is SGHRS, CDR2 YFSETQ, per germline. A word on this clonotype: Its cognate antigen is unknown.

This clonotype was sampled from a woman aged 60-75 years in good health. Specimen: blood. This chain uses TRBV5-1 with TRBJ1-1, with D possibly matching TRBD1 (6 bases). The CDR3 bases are TGCGCCAGCAGCTGGCACAGGGCCCCGAACACTGAAGCTTTCTTT. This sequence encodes CASSWHRAPNTEAFF.